A single sample gave rise to the 30 T cell receptor beta chains below, sequenced in a study of blood T cell repertoires in COVID-19 (TCRdb year 2020). Library preparation employed the immunoSEQ multiplex PCR assay. TCRdb holds this immuneACCESS table with in-frame rearrangements only. Some clones are missing; in checked studies, unresolved V genes explain under half, and the rest has no known cause. The sample table contains roughly 480,000 clones; only one count was recorded for nearly 90% of them. The ten largest make up roughly 0.9% of the sample. Sequencing was done on a sample of peripheral blood. The origin of the receptors is a man between 18 and 29 years old with COVID-19, enrolled during active disease.

V gene TRBV5-5 combines with J gene TRBJ2-5; possible D gene TRBD2, 5 bases. V lost 4 bases and J 0 bases, leaving 13 bases between the germline ends. The CDR3 consists of 15 residues. Germline V gene data show CDR1 as SGHKS and CDR2 as YYEKEE (reference sequence). The CDR3 is CASSPGNGHQETQYF. CDR3 DNA: TGTGCCAGCAGCCCCGGGAACGGCCACCAAGAGACCCAGTACTTC.

The V and J genes are TRBV11-3 and TRBJ1-1, with D uncertain. From germline, CDR1 is SGHNT and CDR2 YENEEA. The CDR3 is made up of 15 amino acids. V was trimmed by 5 bases and J by 1 base, leaving 14 bases between them. For the CDR3, the DNA is TGTGCCAGCAGCCTATCTTCCAATGCGAACACTGAAGCTTTCTTT. It translates to CASSLSSNANTEAFF.

Worth noting for this clone: This same CDR3 is encoded by further DNA sequences in the sample. The chain couples TRBV5-1 to TRBJ2-7, with 11 bases identical to TRBD2. Germline V gives CDR1 SGHRS, CDR2 YFSETQ. Trimming removed 1 base from V and 6 bases from J; junction bases left unmatched: 6. The CDR3 loop spans 15 amino acids. In DNA form, the CDR3 reads TGCGCCAGCAGCTTGACTAGCGGGAGAGTAGGCGAGCAGTACTTC. It is translated as CASSLTSGRVGEQYF.

V gene TRBV27 combines with J gene TRBJ2-3, with a weak D call TRBD2 (5 bases). V was pared by 1 base and J by 0 bases, with 14 bases between. In germline, CDR1 is MNHEY, CDR2 SMNVEV (reference sequence). The CDR3 covers 17 residues. CDR3 DNA sequence: TGTGCCAGCAGTTTATTTTGGGCCGGGGAGAGCACAGATACGCAGTATTTT. This gives the protein CASSLFWAGESTDTQYF.

The chain joins TRBV11-2 to TRBJ2-1; tentatively, D is TRBD2 (5 bases). This CDR3 comprises 12 residues. CDR1 is SGHAT, CDR2 FQNNGV, per germline. The V end was cut by 8 bases, the J end by 7 bases, with 12 bases between. CDR3: CASSLGLNEQFF. As DNA, the CDR3 is TGTGCCAGCTCACTAGGGCTTAATGAGCAGTTCTTC.

The rearrangement joins TRBV2 to TRBJ2-1, with D possibly being TRBD2 (6 bases). From germline, CDR1 is SNHLY and CDR2 FYNNEI. The CDR3 covers 12 residues. The V end lost 8 bases, the J end lost 6 bases, and 11 bases lay between the germline ends. CDR3 in amino acids: CASGTAGNEQFF. As DNA, the CDR3 is TGTGCCAGCGGGACTGCTGGCAATGAGCAGTTCTTC.

The V and J genes are TRBV11-2 and TRBJ2-1; 12 bases agree with TRBD2. The J segment lost 7 bases and the V segment lost 5 bases, leaving 12 bases of the junction unmatched. Germline CDR1 reads SGHAT; CDR2 reads FQNNGV. CDR3 length: 17 residues. CDR3 in DNA: TGTGCCAGCAGCCTAGCTAGCGGGAGGGTACTTAGGAATGAGCAGTTCTTC. This codes for CASSLASGRVLRNEQFF.

The chain joins TRBV28 to TRBJ1-1, with D uncertain. The CDR3 is made up of 11 amino acids. Germline values: CDR1 MDHEN, CDR2 SYDVKM. The V end lost 10 bases, the J end lost 7 bases, and 13 bases lay between the germline ends. CDR3 sequence (DNA): TGTGCCACCTTAGACACCCTTGAAGCTTTCTTT. Translating it yields CATLDTLEAFF.

The J gene is TRBJ2-2, the V gene TRBV10-1; D uncertain. Germline CDR1 reads WNHNN; CDR2 reads SYGVQD (reference sequence). The CDR3 length is 12 residues. Trimming pared 0 bases from V and 6 bases from J, leaving 2 bases between. CDR3 loop: CASSESAGELFF. The CDR3 DNA reads as TGCGCCAGCAGTGAGTCCGCCGGGGAGCTGTTTTTT.

V and J are TRBV6-1 and TRBJ2-3, with 9 bases that match TRBD2. This CDR3 is 18 amino acids long. The V and J ends lost 2 bases and 4 bases, in that order; junction bases with no gene match: 13. Germline V gene data show CDR1 as MNHNS and CDR2 as SASEGT. For the CDR3, the DNA is TGTGCCAGCAGTGAAATGATGATCGCGGGCGGGGGGGCAGATACGCAGTATTTT. The encoded protein is CASSEMMIAGGGADTQYF.

V gene TRBV12-5 combines with J gene TRBJ1-6; D not certain. Germline V gene lookup returns CDR1 LGHNT and CDR2 FRNRAP. Trimming pared 1 base from V and 0 bases from J, leaving 4 bases between. The CDR3 sequence is 15 residues long. In DNA, the CDR3 is TGTGCTAGTGGTTTGGGGAGCTCCTATAATTCACCCCTCCACTTT. This gives the protein CASGLGSSYNSPLHF.

The V gene is TRBV3-1 (or the pseudogene TRBV3-2), the J gene TRBJ2-5, with D maybe TRBD1 (6 bases). The CDR3 contains 15 residues. Germline CDR1 reads LGHDT; CDR2 reads YNNKEL (reference sequence). V was shortened by 4 bases and J by 5 bases, with 17 bases between the two germline ends. The CDR3 loop reads CASSLRTQGKETQYF. CDR3 in DNA: TGTGCCAGCAGCCTTAGAACTCAGGGGAAGGAGACCCAGTACTTC.

The CDR3 loop is CASSQGRTGEQFF. DNA of the CDR3: TGCGCCAGCAGCCAAGGAAGGACTGGTGAGCAGTTCTTC. The V call is TRBV4-1, the J call TRBJ2-1; D is possibly TRBD2 (5 bases). Per the germline V gene, CDR1 is MGHRA and CDR2 is YSYEKL. CDR3 length equals 13 residues. V was clipped by 1 base and J by 9 bases, with 10 bases between them.

The V and J genes are TRBV11-1 and TRBJ1-1, with 10 bases fitting TRBD1. Losses at the gene ends were 7 bases for V and 5 bases for J; bases not matched to a gene: 4. The germline V gene encodes CDR1 SGHAT and CDR2 FQDESV (reference sequence). The CDR3 extends over 13 amino acids. The CDR3 nucleotides read TGTGCCAGCACCAGGACAGGGGGGACTGAAGCTTTCTTT. Amino acid sequence: CASTRTGGTEAFF.

The chain has TRBV19 and TRBJ2-5, with TRBD1 as a possible D gene (5 bases). With 3 bases removed from V and 4 bases from J, the gap between germline ends came to 9 bases. The CDR3 spans 13 residues. Germline lookup yields CDR1 LNHDA and CDR2 SQIVND (reference sequence). CDR3 nucleotide sequence: TGTGCCAGTAGTATGGGGCTGCGAGAGACCCAGTACTTC. It is translated as CASSMGLRETQYF.

This sequence joins TRBV27 and TRBJ1-2; 9 bases map to TRBD1. This CDR3 region has 15 residues. In germline, CDR1 is MNHEY, CDR2 SMNVEV (reference sequence). The V and J ends lost 3 bases and 8 bases, in that order; junction bases with no gene match: 10. CDR3 sequence (DNA): TGTGCCAGCAGTTTGGCCGGCGGGGGACAGGGCGGCTACACCTTC. As protein: CASSLAGGGQGGYTF.

This chain links TRBV20-1 with TRBJ2-3; TRBD2 matches 8 bases. This CDR3 is 14 amino acids long. Germline V gene sequence: CDR1 DFQATT, CDR2 SNEGSKA (reference sequence). V lost 3 bases and J lost 4; bases outside the gene matches: 6. Here the CDR3 reads CSASGVSGADTQYF. The CDR3 region has the DNA TGCAGTGCTAGTGGGGTTAGCGGGGCAGATACGCAGTATTTT.

The rearrangement joins TRBV5-5 to TRBJ1-5, with a tentative D call TRBD1 (6 bases). This CDR3 spans 15 amino acids. Germline V lookup: CDR1 SGHKS, CDR2 YYEKEE (reference sequence). Trimming left V 0 bases short and J 4 bases short, with 11 bases between. Here the CDR3 reads CASSLDNRENQPQHF. The CDR3 DNA is TGTGCCAGCAGCTTGGATAACAGGGAAAATCAGCCCCAGCATTTT. The whole variable domain, remainder taken from reference TRBV5-5 and TRBJ1-5, is DAGVTQSPTHLIKTRGQQVTLRCSPISGHKSVSWYQQVLGQGPQFIFQYYEKEERGRGNFPDRFSARQFPNYSSELNVNALLLGDSALYLCASSLDNRENQPQHFGDGTRLSIL.

This rearrangement joins TRBV4-1 to TRBJ2-1, with TRBD2 as a possible D gene (5 bases). The CDR3 is made up of 13 amino acids. Deletions cut 0 bases from V and 9 bases from J, with 9 bases between. In germline, CDR1 is MGHRA, CDR2 YSYEKL. CDR3 nucleotide sequence: TGCGCCAGCAGCCAAGATACGGGGAGTGAGCAGTTCTTC. Translated: CASSQDTGSEQFF.

The rearrangement joins TRBV6-5 to TRBJ1-6; D is unclear. The germline V gene encodes CDR1 MNHEY and CDR2 SVGAGI. Trimming removed 0 bases at V and 7 bases at J, with 10 bases between. The CDR3 contains 15 residues. CDR3 loop: CASSYSGSLNSPLHF. CDR3 bases: TGTGCCAGCAGTTACTCCGGGTCCCTAAATTCACCCCTCCACTTT.

In this sample, this clone turned up once. The V call is TRBV4-2, the J call TRBJ2-5; 10 bases agree with TRBD2. The CDR3 totals 16 residues. With V trimmed by 4 bases and J by 4 bases, 9 bases remained unmatched. Germline lookup yields CDR1 LGHNA and CDR2 YNFKEQ. The CDR3 region is CASSRASSGRGETQYF. In DNA form, the CDR3 reads TGTGCCAGCAGCCGCGCGTCTAGCGGGAGAGGAGAGACCCAGTACTTC.

J is TRBJ2-2 and V is TRBV5-1, with a weak D call TRBD2 (6 bases). From germline, CDR1 is SGHRS and CDR2 YFSETQ. The V and J ends lost 0 bases and 1 base respectively, with 7 bases between them. The CDR3 is 15 residues long. The CDR3 protein is CASSLVSGNTGELFF. CDR3 DNA sequence: TGCGCCAGCAGCTTGGTTAGCGGGAACACCGGGGAGCTGTTTTTT.

The chain combines TRBV5-1 with TRBJ1-5; D remains unclear. V was clipped by 0 bases and J by 4 bases, with 5 bases between them. The CDR3 length is 13 residues. Germline V lookup: CDR1 SGHRS, CDR2 YFSETQ. DNA of the CDR3: TGCGCCAGCAGCTTGGGAGAAAATCAGCCCCAGCATTTT. Its protein is CASSLGENQPQHF.

The rearrangement links TRBV4-2 to TRBJ1-4; D possibly corresponds to TRBD1 (5 bases). Germline values: CDR1 LGHNA, CDR2 YNFKEQ. V lost 0 bases to trimming and J lost 3 bases, with 8 bases between them. This CDR3 has 15 amino acids. This CDR3 reads CASSQDTGSNEKLFF. DNA of the CDR3: TGTGCCAGCAGCCAAGATACAGGCTCTAATGAAAAACTGTTTTTT.

For this clone: Different DNA sequences within this sample yield the same CDR3. The rearrangement links TRBV11-2 to TRBJ2-7; 8 bases fit TRBD1. Unmatched junction bases numbered 1, after V lost 1 base and J lost 2 bases. The CDR3 spans 14 residues. The germline CDR1 and CDR2 sequences are SGHAT and FQNNGV. In DNA form, the CDR3 reads TGTGCCAGCAGCTTAGTACAGGGGGCCTACGAGCAGTACTTC. Its protein product is CASSLVQGAYEQYF.

The rearrangement links TRBV18 to TRBJ2-7; 8 bases are a match to TRBD2. Germline-derived CDR1 and CDR2 are KGHSH and LQKENI. There are 16 residues in the CDR3. After removal of 2 bases from V and 1 base from J, the junction contained 7 bases not matched to a gene. DNA for the CDR3: TGTGCCAGCTCACCATCATTGACTAGCGTGTCCTACGAGCAGTACTTC. Its protein is CASSPSLTSVSYEQYF.

This chain joins TRBV19 and TRBJ1-4; possibly TRBD1 for D (6 bases). This CDR3 is built from 14 residues. Trimming cost V 5 bases and J 2 bases, with 9 bases left between them. CDR1 and CDR2 (germline): LNHDA, SQIVND (reference sequence). This CDR3 is CASSSQGTNEKLFF. CDR3 DNA: TGTGCCAGTAGTTCACAGGGCACTAATGAAAAACTGTTTTTT.

The genes are TRBV23-1 and TRBJ1-6, with 7 positions matching TRBD1. TRBV23-1 is classed as an ORF, of uncertain function. This CDR3 has 16 residues. Germline trimming cut 7 bases from V and 3 bases from J; bases unmatched to any gene: 9. CDR3 nucleotide sequence: TGCGCCAGCACCCGCGACAGGGTAAACTATAATTCACCCCTCCACTTT. This translates into CASTRDRVNYNSPLHF.

The chain employs TRBV7-9 and TRBJ2-1; 8 nucleotides line up with TRBD1. The trim removed 1 base at V and 6 bases at J, leaving 17 bases unmatched. CDR1 is SEHNR, CDR2 FQNEAQ, per germline (reference sequence). The CDR3 has 19 amino acids. The CDR3 DNA reads TGTGCCAGCAGCTTAGTGGCCTTGGGACAGGCCCTAACCGCCAATGAGCAGTTCTTC. This codes for CASSLVALGQALTANEQFF.

The chain couples TRBV29-1 to TRBJ2-7; 9 bases agree with TRBD2. The CDR3 extends over 15 amino acids. The ends lost 2 bases at V and 0 bases at J; junction bases unmatched: 5. Per germline, CDR1 SQVTM and CDR2 ANQGSEA. CDR3 residues: CSVERLAGPSYEQYF. CDR3 in DNA: TGCAGCGTTGAAAGGCTAGCGGGGCCCTCCTACGAGCAGTACTTC.